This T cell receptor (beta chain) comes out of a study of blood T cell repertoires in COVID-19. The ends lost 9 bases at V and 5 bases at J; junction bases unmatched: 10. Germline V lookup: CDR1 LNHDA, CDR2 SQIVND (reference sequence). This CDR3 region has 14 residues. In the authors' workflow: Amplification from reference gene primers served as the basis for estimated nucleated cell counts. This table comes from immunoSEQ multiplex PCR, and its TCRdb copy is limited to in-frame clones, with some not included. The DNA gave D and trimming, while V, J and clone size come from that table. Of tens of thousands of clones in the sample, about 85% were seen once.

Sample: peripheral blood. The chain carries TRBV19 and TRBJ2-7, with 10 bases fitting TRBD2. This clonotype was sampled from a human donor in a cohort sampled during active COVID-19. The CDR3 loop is CASSRPGLADEQYF. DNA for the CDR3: TGTGCCAGCAGCCGACCTGGACTAGCGGACGAGCAGTACTTC.